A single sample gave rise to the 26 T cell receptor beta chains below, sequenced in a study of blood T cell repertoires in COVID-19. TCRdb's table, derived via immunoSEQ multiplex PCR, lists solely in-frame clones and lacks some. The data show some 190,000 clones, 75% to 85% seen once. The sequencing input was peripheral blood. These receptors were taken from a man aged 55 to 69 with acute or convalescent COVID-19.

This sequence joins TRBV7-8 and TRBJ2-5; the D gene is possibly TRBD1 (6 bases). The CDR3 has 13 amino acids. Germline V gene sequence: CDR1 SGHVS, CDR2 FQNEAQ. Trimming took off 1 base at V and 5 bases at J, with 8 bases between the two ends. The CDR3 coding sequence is TGTGCCAGCAGCTTAGGGGGGCCGGAGACCCAGTACTTC. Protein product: CASSLGGPETQYF. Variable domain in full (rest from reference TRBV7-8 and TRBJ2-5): GAGVSQSPRYKVAKRGQDVALRCDPISGHVSLFWYQQALGQGPEFLTYFQNEAQLDKSGLPSDRFFAERPEGSVSTLKIQRTQQEDSAVYLCASSLGGPETQYFGPGTRLLVL.

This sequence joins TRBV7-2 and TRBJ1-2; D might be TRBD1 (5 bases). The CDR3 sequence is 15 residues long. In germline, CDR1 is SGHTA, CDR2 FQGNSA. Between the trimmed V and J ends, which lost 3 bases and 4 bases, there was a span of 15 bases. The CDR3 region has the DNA TGTGCCAGCAGCTTGCCGGGGGGTCTTACCTATGGCTACACCTTC. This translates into CASSLPGGLTYGYTF.

The CDR3: CASSRGGLNTEAFF. The CDR3 DNA follows: TGTGCCAGCAGTAGGGGGGGGCTGAACACTGAAGCTTTCTTT. This chain uses TRBV6-6 with TRBJ1-1; D is possibly TRBD1 (6 bases). CDR3 length: 14 residues. Germline V CDR1 and CDR2: MNHNY, SVGAGI (reference sequence). The V end was cut by 5 bases, the J end by 0 bases, with 10 bases between.

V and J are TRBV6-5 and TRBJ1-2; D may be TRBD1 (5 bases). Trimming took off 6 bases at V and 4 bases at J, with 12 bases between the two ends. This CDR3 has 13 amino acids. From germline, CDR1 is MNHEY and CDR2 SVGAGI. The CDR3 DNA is TGTGCCAGCAGACCCGACAGTGTCTATGGCTACACCTTC. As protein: CASRPDSVYGYTF.

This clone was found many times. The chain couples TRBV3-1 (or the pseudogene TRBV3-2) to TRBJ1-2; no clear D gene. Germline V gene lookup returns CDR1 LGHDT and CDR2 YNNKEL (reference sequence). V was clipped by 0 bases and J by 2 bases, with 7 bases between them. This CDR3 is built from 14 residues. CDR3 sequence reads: CASSQDLENYGYTF. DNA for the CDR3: TGTGCCAGCAGCCAAGATTTGGAGAACTATGGCTACACCTTC.

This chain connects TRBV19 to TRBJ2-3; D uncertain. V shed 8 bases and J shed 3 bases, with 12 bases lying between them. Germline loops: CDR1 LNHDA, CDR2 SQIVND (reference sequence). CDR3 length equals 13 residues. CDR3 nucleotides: TGTGCCAGTTCGTTTATTTTTACAGATACGCAGTATTTT. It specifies CASSFIFTDTQYF.

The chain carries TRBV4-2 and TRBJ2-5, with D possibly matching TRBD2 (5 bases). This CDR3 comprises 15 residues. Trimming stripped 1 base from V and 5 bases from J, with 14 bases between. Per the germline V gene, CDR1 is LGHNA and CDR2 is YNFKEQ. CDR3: CASSQGGRRVETQYF. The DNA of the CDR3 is TGTGCCAGCAGCCAAGGCGGGCGCCGGGTGGAGACCCAGTACTTC.

Here the CDR3 DNA reads TGTGCCAGTGGATATTCTGAACAGTGGCAGCCCCAGCATTTT. Amino acid sequence: CASGYSEQWQPQHF. The chain uses TRBV19 and TRBJ1-5; D is unclear. Deletions cut 8 bases from V and 7 bases from J, with 18 bases between. The CDR3 sequence is 14 residues long. Germline assignment: CDR1 LNHDA and CDR2 SQIVND (reference sequence).

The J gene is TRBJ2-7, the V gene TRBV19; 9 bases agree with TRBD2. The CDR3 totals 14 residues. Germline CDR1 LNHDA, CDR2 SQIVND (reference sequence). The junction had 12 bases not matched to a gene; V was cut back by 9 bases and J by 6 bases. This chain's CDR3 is CASRLLAGLGEQYF. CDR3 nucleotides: TGTGCCAGCCGACTACTAGCGGGTTTAGGCGAGCAGTACTTC.

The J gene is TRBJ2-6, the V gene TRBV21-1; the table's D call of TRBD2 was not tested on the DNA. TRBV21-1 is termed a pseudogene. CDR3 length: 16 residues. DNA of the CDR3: TGTGCCAGCAGCAAAGCGCGCGCCTCTGGGGCCAACGTCCTGACTTTC. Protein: CASSKARASGANVLTF.

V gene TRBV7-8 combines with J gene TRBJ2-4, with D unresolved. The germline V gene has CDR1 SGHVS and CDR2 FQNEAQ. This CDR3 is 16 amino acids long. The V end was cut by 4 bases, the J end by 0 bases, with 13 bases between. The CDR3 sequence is CASSSKRLPAKNIQYF. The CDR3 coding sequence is TGTGCCAGCAGCTCCAAGAGACTCCCAGCCAAAAACATTCAGTACTTC.

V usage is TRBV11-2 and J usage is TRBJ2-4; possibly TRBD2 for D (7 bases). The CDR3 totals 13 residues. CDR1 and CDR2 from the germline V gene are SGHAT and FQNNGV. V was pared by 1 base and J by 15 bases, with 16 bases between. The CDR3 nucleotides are TGTGCCAGCAGCTTAGCCAGGGAGGGGGTGGTGTACTTC. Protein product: CASSLAREGVVYF.

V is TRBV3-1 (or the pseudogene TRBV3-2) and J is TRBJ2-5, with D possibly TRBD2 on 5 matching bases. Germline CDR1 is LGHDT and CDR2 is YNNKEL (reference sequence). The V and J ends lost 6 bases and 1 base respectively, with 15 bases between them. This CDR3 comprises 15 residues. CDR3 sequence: CASSPRLSSQETQYF. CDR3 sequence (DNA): TGTGCCAGCAGTCCTAGACTATCTTCCCAAGAGACCCAGTACTTC.

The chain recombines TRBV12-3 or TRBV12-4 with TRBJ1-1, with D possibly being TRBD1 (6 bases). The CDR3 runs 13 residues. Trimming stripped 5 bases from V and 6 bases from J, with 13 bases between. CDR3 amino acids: CASSPGVGPEAFF. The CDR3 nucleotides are TGTGCCAGCAGTCCAGGGGTCGGGCCTGAAGCTTTCTTT.

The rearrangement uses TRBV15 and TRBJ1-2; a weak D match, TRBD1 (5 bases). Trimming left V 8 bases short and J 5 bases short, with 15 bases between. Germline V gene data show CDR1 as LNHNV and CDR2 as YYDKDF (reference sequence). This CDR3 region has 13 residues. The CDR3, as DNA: TGTGCCACCCGGGGGTATTCGGATTATGGCTACACCTTC. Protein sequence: CATRGYSDYGYTF.

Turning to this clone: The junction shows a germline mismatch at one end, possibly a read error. CDR3: CASSLSTRVEGNAIYF. CDR3 sequence (DNA): TGTGCCAGCAGCCTTTCTACACGGGTGGAGGGAAACGCCATATATTTT. The chain is built from TRBV9 and TRBJ1-3; D gene ambiguous. This CDR3 is built from 16 residues. Germline V gives CDR1 SGDLS, CDR2 YYNGEE.

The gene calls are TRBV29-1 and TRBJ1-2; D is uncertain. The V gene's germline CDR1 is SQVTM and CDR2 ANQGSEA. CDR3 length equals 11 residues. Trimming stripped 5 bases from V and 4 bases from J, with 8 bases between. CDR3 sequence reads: CSVLGSYGYTF. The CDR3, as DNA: TGCAGCGTTTTGGGGAGCTATGGCTACACCTTC. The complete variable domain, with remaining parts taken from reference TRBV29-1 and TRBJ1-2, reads SAVISQKPSRDICQRGTSLTIQCQVDSQVTMMFWYRQQPGQSLTLIATANQGSEATYESGFVIDKFPISRPNLTFSTLTVSNMSPEDSSIYLCSVLGSYGYTFGSGTRLTVV.

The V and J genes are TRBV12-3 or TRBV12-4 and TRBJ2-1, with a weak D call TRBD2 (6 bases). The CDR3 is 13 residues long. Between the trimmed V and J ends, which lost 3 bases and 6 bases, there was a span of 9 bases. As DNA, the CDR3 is TGTGCCAGCAGTTTTAGGGACTTCAATGAGCAGTTCTTC. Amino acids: CASSFRDFNEQFF.

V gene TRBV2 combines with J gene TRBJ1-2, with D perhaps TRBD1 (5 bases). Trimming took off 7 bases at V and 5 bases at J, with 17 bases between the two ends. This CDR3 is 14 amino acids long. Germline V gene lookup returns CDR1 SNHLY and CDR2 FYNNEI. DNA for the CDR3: TGTGCCAGCACCAACTATCGGGGGTATTATGGCTACACCTTC. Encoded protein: CASTNYRGYYGYTF.

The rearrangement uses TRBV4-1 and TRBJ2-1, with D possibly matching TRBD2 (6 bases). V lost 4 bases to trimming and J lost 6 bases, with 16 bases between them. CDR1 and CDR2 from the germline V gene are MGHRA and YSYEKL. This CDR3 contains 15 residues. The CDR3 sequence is CASSRPGERFNEQFF. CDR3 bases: TGCGCCAGCAGCCGACCGGGAGAGAGATTCAATGAGCAGTTCTTC.

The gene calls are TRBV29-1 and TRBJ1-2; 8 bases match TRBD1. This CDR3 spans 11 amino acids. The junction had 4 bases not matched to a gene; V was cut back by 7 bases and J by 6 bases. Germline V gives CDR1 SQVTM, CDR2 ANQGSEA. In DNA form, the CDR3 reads TGCAGCGCGACAGGGGCCGATGGCTACACCTTC. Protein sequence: CSATGADGYTF.

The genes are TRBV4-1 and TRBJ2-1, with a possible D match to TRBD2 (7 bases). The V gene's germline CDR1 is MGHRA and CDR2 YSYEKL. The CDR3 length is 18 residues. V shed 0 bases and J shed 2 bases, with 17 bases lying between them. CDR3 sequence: CASSQDSVDGGPYNEQFF. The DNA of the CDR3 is TGCGCCAGCAGCCAAGACTCTGTAGACGGGGGGCCCTACAATGAGCAGTTCTTC.

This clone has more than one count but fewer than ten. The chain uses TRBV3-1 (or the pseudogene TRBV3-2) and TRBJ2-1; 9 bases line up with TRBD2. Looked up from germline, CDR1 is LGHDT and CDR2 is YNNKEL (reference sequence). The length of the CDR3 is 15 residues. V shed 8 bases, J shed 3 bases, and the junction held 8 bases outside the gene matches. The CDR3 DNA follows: TGTGCCAGCTTGGCTAGCGGGGTTAGCTACAATGAGCAGTTCTTC. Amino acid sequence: CASLASGVSYNEQFF.

CDR3 loop: CASSLAGGNPNEQFF. CDR3 in DNA: TGTGCCAGCAGCTTAGCTGGCGGGAACCCCAATGAGCAGTTCTTC. This rearrangement joins TRBV11-2 to TRBJ2-1; a possible D gene is TRBD2 (6 bases). The V gene's germline CDR1 is SGHAT and CDR2 FQNNGV. The V end was cut by 1 base, the J end by 6 bases, with 13 bases between. The CDR3 extends over 15 amino acids.

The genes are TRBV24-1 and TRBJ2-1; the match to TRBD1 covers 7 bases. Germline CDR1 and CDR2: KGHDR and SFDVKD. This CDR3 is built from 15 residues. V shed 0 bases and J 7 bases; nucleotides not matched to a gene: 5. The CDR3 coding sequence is TGTGCCACCAGTGATTTGGGAAGGGGGCATAATGAGCAGTTCTTC. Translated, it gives CATSDLGRGHNEQFF.

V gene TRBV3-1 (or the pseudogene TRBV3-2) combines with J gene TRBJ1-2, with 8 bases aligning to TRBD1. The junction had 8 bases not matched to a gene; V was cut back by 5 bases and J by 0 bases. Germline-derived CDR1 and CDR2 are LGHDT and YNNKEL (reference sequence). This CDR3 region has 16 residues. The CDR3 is CASSLPGQGANYGYTF. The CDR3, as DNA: TGTGCCAGCAGCTTGCCAGGACAGGGAGCTAACTATGGCTACACCTTC.